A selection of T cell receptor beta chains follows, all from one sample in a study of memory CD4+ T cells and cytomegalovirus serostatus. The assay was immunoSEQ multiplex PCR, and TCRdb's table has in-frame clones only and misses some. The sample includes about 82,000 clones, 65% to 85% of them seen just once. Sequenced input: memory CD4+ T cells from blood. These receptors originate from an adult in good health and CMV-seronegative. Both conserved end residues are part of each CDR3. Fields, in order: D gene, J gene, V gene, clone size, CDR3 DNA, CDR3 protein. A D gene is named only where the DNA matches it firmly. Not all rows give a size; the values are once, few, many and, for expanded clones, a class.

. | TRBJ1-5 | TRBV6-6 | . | TGTGCCAGCAGACAGAATCAGCCCCAGCATTTT | CASRQNQPQHF
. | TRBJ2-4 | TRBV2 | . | TGTGCCAGCGGTACTAGTCTGTCTACGGTAAACATTCAGTACTTC | CASGTSLSTVNIQYF
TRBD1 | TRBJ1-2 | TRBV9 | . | TGTGCCAGCAGCACCCCCGGGACAGGTGATGGCTACACCTTC | CASSTPGTGDGYTF
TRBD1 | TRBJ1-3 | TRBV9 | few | TGTGCCAGCAGCGTAGAGGGGGCCGGAAACACCATATATTTT | CASSVEGAGNTIYF
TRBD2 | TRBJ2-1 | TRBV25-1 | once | TGTGCCAGCAGTGAAACTAGCGTCATCTACAATGAGCAGTTCTTC | CASSETSVIYNEQFF
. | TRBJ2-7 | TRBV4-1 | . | TGCGCCAGCAGCCATGGGCCCCAGGGCTACGAGCAGTACTTC | CASSHGPQGYEQYF
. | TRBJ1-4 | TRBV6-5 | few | TGTGCCAGCAGTCGACAGGAAAAACTGTTTTTT | CASSRQEKLFF
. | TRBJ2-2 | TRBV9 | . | TGTGCCAGCAGCGTGACACCCGCGAACACCGGGGAGCTGTTTTTT | CASSVTPANTGELFF
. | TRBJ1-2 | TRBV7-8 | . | TGTGCCAGCAGCTCAGACAGTCATGGCTACACCTTC | CASSSDSHGYTF
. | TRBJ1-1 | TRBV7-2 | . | TGTGCCAGCAGCCCGACGTCCGGGACGGGAACTGAAGCTTTCTTT | CASSPTSGTGTEAFF
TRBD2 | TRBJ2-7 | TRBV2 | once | TGTGCCAGCAGTGGATGGGGGGGCTACGAGCAGTACTTC | CASSGWGGYEQYF
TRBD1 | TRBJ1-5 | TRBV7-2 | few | TGTGCCAGCAGCTTATACGGACAGGGGGCGGGTGGCAATCAGCCCCAGCATTTT | CASSLYGQGAGGNQPQHF
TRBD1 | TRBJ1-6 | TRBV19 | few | TGTGCCAGTAGTATCGGAGTCGGGACAGGGGACTCACCCCTCCACTTT | CASSIGVGTGDSPLHF
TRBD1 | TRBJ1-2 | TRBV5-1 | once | TGCGCCAGCAGCTGGGGACAGGGGACTGGCTACACCTTC | CASSWGQGTGYTF
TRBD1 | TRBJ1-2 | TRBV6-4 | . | TGTGCCAGCAGTGACTCCGACAGGGGACCGTATGGCTACACCTTC | CASSDSDRGPYGYTF
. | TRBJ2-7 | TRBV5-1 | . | TGCGCCAGCAGCTTGGCGTCGTCCGGGATCTCCTACGAGCAGTACTTC | CASSLASSGISYEQYF
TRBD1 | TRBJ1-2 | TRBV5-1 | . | TGCGCCAGCAGCATGGGACAGGGGGCGGAGGGCTACACCTTC | CASSMGQGAEGYTF
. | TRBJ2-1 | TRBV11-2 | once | TGTGCCAGCAGCTTAGCGGCGAACTACAATGAGCAGTTCTTC | CASSLAANYNEQFF
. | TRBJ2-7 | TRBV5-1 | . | TGCGCCAGCAGCTTGGGGTTACAGGGTATTTACGAGCAGTACTTC | CASSLGLQGIYEQYF
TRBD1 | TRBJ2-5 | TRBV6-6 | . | TGTGCCAGCATCCTCGGACAGGGGGCCCAGTCTACCCAGTACTTC | CASILGQGAQSTQYF
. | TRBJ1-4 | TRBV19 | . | TGTGCGAGTGGGGAAAAACTGTTTTTT | CASGEKLFF
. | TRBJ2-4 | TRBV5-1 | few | TGCGCCAGCAGCTCGGGGGCGGCCAAAAACATTCAGTACTTC | CASSSGAAKNIQYF
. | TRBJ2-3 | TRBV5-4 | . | TGTGCCAGCAGCTTGGAGGGCCGAAAGGGAGATACGCAGTATTTT | CASSLEGRKGDTQYF
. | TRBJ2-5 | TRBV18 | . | TGTGCCAGCTCACCTCAGCCGGGGGCAGAGACCCAGTACTTC | CASSPQPGAETQYF
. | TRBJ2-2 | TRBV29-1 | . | TGCAGCGTTGAAGGTCGGCTCACCGGGGAGCTGTTTTTT | CSVEGRLTGELFF
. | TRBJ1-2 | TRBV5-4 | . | TGTGCCAGCAGCTTGGGCGGCGGGCAGGACGGTTATGGCTACACCTTC | CASSLGGGQDGYGYTF
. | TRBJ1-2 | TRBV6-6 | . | TGTGCCAGCAGTTACTCTTGGGGTGGAAGCTACACCTTC | CASSYSWGGSYTF